The next 10 T cell receptor beta chains were all read from a single sample in a study of shared clonotypes between healthy human individuals (dated by TCRdb to 2020 to 2022). Library preparation employed the immunoSEQ multiplex PCR assay. The source is immuneACCESS, and TCRdb retained only in-frame sequences with V and J called. Part of the clones is not carried over; for the studies checked, unresolved V genes explain less than half of this, and the remainder is unexplained. The sample table shows roughly 2,300,000 clones, and less than 95% are seen once. Around 0.4% of the sample comes from the top ten. Input material: naive CD4+ T cells from PBMCs. The intended sense of this specimen's cell subset or site label: CD45RA+ positively selected. All receptors derive from a man aged 18 to 30 in good health. Some clones in this sample may be carry-over from other donors' samples.

The V call is TRBV4-3, the J call TRBJ1-1; no firm D call. CDR1 is LGHNA and CDR2 is YSLEER in the germline V gene. The ends were cut back, 0 bases at V and 0 bases at J, with 11 bases in the middle. CDR3 length equals 16 residues. CDR3 residues: CASSQDPTTVNTEAFF. The CDR3 nucleotides are TGCGCCAGCAGCCAAGATCCGACAACAGTGAACACTGAAGCTTTCTTT.

This chain joins TRBV6-5 and TRBJ1-2; 10 bases fit TRBD1. The CDR3 loop spans 13 amino acids. V dropped 7 bases and J dropped 10; count of bases not matched to a gene: 9. CDR1 is MNHEY, CDR2 SVGAGI, per germline. In nucleotides, the CDR3 is TGTGCCAGCACTACGGGACAGGGGATGTACTACACCTTC. Translating it yields CASTTGQGMYYTF.

The rearrangement joins TRBV7-3 to TRBJ2-1; 10 bases map to TRBD2. Trimming at V came to 1 base and at J to 6 bases, leaving 18 bases not matched to a gene. This CDR3 spans 20 amino acids. CDR1 and CDR2 (germline): SGHTA, FQGTGA. CDR3 amino acids: CASSLKPLAGTFLGSNEQFF. DNA of the CDR3: TGTGCCAGCAGCTTAAAACCACTAGCGGGAACCTTCCTCGGGAGCAATGAGCAGTTCTTC.

The chain has TRBV6-4 and TRBJ1-5; no reliable D call. V was trimmed by 1 base and J by 7 bases, leaving 14 bases between them. CDR1 and CDR2 from the germline V gene are MRHNA and SNTAGT. The CDR3 is 15 residues long. The CDR3 DNA reads TGTGCCAGCAGTGACTACGACACCGATGGACAGCCCCAGCATTTT. It is translated as CASSDYDTDGQPQHF.

A single count supports this clone. The identical CDR3 is also encoded by other nucleotide sequences in the sample. The chain has TRBV29-1 and TRBJ1-1, with 10 bases fitting TRBD1. There are 14 residues in the CDR3. V lost 4 bases and J lost 0; bases outside the gene matches: 2. Germline-derived CDR1 and CDR2 are SQVTM and ANQGSEA. In nucleotides, the CDR3 is TGCAGCGTTGTGACAGGGGGCTTGAACACTGAAGCTTTCTTT. Its protein product is CSVVTGGLNTEAFF.

V usage is TRBV5-1 and J usage is TRBJ2-3; D is ambiguous. The CDR3 spans 13 residues. The germline CDR1 and CDR2 sequences are SGHRS and YFSETQ. The ends were cut back, 2 bases at V and 4 bases at J, with 8 bases in the middle. CDR3 DNA: TGCGCCAGCAGCTTCGCGGTCGCAGATACGCAGTATTTT. This encodes CASSFAVADTQYF.

This sequence joins TRBV2 and TRBJ2-3; D is uncertain. The germline CDR1 and CDR2 sequences are SNHLY and FYNNEI. The CDR3 spans 16 residues. V lost 0 bases, J lost 5 bases, and 15 bases lay in between. CDR3 region: CASSEAVTRRGDTQYF. Written as DNA, the CDR3 is TGTGCCAGCAGTGAAGCAGTCACACGCCGTGGAGATACGCAGTATTTT. Filled out from reference TRBV2 and TRBJ2-3, the complete variable domain reads EPEVTQTPSHQVTQMGQEVILRCVPISNHLYFYWYRQILGQKVEFLVSFYNNEISEKSEIFDDQFSVERPDGSNFTLKIRSTKLEDSAMYFCASSEAVTRRGDTQYFGPGTRLTVL.

The rearrangement joins TRBV6-6 to TRBJ2-7, with D possibly being TRBD1 (6 bases). V was clipped by 2 bases and J by 3 bases, with 11 bases between them. The CDR3 is 14 residues long. Germline V CDR1 and CDR2: MNHNY, SVGAGI (reference sequence). The CDR3 reads CASSYGQGNYEQYF. The CDR3 DNA reads as TGTGCCAGCAGTTACGGGCAGGGGAACTACGAGCAGTACTTC.

The CDR3 DNA reads as TGTGCCAGCAGGGGAGCCCATACCGGATTAACCGGGGAGCTGTTTTTT. Amino acid sequence: CASRGAHTGLTGELFF. V gene TRBV11-2 combines with J gene TRBJ2-2, with D possibly matching TRBD2 (5 bases). Trimming cost V 6 bases and J 5 bases, with 19 bases left between them. There are 16 residues in the CDR3. Germline V gene lookup returns CDR1 SGHAT and CDR2 FQNNGV. Full variable domain (missing parts from reference TRBV11-2 and TRBJ2-2): EAGVAQSPRYKIIEKRQSVAFWCNPISGHATLYWYQQILGQGPKLLIQFQNNGVVDDSQLPKDRFSAERLKGVDSTLKIQPAKLEDSAVYLCASRGAHTGLTGELFFGEGSRLTVL.

The rearrangement uses TRBV28 and TRBJ2-3; the match to TRBD2 covers 7 bases. In germline, CDR1 is MDHEN, CDR2 SYDVKM. CDR3 size: 14 residues. V lost 7 bases, J lost 8 bases, and 12 bases stayed unmatched. The CDR3 is CASTFGAGVGTQYF. As DNA, the CDR3 is TGTGCCAGCACGTTTGGGGCGGGAGTGGGTACGCAGTATTTT.